This TCR beta chain emerged from a study of OX40 agonist ivuxolimab in advanced cancers. Study background: Males comprised 82.7% of the group, whose mean age was approximately 60 years (range 23 to 79). Study findings and constraints: Averaged across samples, CD8+ T cells carried more expanded clones than CD4+ did.

The method was immunoSEQ multiplex PCR; TCRdb's version includes in-frame clones alone and lacks a portion of them. Of about 91,000 clones in the sample, roughly 86% were seen once. CDR1 MRHNA and CDR2 SNTAGT come from the germline V gene. V lost 2 bases and J 5 bases, leaving 16 bases between the germline ends. The CDR3 loop spans 15 amino acids. Points on this clone: The target antigen is unknown.

The clonotype was recovered from an adult with an advanced solid tumor such as melanoma, head and neck, liver or kidney cancer. The sample was CD4+ or CD8+ T cells sorted from blood, taken in a trial of the OX40 agonist ivuxolimab. The chain joins TRBV6-4 to TRBJ2-7; tentatively, D is TRBD2 (5 bases). In nucleotides, the CDR3 is TGTGCCAGCAGTGACAAATCCCGTGCCGGGGACGAGCAGTACGTC. Its translation is CASSDKSRAGDEQYV.